The T cell receptor (beta chain) under discussion was sequenced for a study of T cell responses to AZD1222 COVID-19 vaccine. Study-wide results and caveats: Increased Spike-specific TCR breadth and depth were observed after two AZD1222 doses. Scientists sampled the repertoires only once the peak T cell response had passed.

The germline CDR1 and CDR2 sequences are LGHNA and YSLEER. This CDR3 comprises 18 residues. Between the trimmed V and J ends, which lost 4 bases and 3 bases, there was a span of 21 bases. A word on this clone: What it binds is unknown.

Profiling relied on immunoSEQ multiplex PCR, and the TCRdb table lists in-frame clones only, not all of them. The sample has around 69,000 clones, 65% to 85% seen once. This TCR was sampled from an adult in good health. The specimen comprised peripheral blood, sampled on day 0 of AZD1222 vaccination. This chain joins TRBV4-3 and TRBJ2-2, with D perhaps matching TRBD2 (6 bases). The CDR3 here is CASSPHRTSEGYTGELFF. Written as DNA, the CDR3 is TGCGCCAGCAGCCCTCACCGAACCTCGGAGGGCTACACCGGGGAGCTGTTTTTT.